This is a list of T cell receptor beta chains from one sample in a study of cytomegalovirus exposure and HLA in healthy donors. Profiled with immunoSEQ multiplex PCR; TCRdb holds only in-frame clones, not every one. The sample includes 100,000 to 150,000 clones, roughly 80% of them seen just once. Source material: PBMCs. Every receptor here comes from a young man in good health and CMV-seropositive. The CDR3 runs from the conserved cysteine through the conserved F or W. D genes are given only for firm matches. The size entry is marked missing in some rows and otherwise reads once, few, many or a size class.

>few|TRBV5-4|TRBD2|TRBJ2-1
CASSPLVTSGEPNEQFF
TGTGCCAGCAGCCCCCTGGTAACGAGCGGGGAGCCAAATGAGCAGTTCTTC
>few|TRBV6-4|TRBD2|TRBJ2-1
CASSSGGAYNEQFF
TGTGCCAGCAGTAGCGGGGGGGCCTACAATGAGCAGTTCTTC
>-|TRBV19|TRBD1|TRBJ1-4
CASSSGTGFQGEKLFF
TGTGCCAGTAGTAGTGGGACAGGGTTTCAGGGTGAAAAACTGTTTTTT
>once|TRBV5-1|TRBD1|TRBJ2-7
CASSPGQGREQYF
TGCGCCAGCAGCCCGGGACAGGGGCGCGAGCAGTACTTC
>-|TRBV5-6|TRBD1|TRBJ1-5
CASSTGQGGWPQHF
TGTGCCAGCAGCACCGGACAGGGGGGATGGCCCCAGCATTTT
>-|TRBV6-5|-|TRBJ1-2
CASSLQTNYGYTF
TGTGCCAGCAGTTTACAGACGAACTATGGCTACACCTTC
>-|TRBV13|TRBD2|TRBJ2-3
CASSGGLRERDTQYF
TGTGCCAGCAGTGGCGGACTGCGGGAGAGAGATACGCAGTATTTT
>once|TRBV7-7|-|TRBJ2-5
CASSLASLSGETQYF
TGTGCCAGCAGCTTAGCAAGCCTTTCGGGAGAGACCCAGTACTTC
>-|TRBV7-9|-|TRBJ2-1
CASSLGRGEQFF
TGTGCCAGCAGCTTAGGGCGCGGTGAGCAGTTCTTC
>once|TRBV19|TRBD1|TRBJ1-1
CASSTTGGANTEAFF
TGTGCCAGTAGTACTACAGGGGGCGCGAACACTGAAGCTTTCTTT
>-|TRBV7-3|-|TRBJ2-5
CASSLNGGRETQYF
TGTGCCAGCAGCTTAAACGGGGGACGGGAGACCCAGTACTTC
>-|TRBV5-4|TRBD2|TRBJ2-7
CASSLGVAGGRYEQYF
TGTGCCAGCAGCTTGGGGGTAGCGGGGGGGCGTTACGAGCAGTACTTC
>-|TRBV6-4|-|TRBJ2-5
CASGGRGVETQYF
TGTGCCAGCGGGGGGAGGGGGGTAGAGACCCAGTACTTC
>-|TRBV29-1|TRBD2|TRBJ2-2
CSAERGSGELFF
TGCAGCGCCGAGCGGGGTAGCGGGGAGCTGTTTTTT
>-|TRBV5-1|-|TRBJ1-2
CASSLETTGRYGYTF
TGCGCCAGCAGCTTGGAAACCACAGGGCGCTATGGCTACACCTTC
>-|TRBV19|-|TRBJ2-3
CASSPYRVPTDTQYF
TGTGCCAGTAGTCCTTACAGGGTCCCCACAGATACGCAGTATTTT
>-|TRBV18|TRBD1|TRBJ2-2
CANEGTGPTGELFF
TGTGCCAATGAGGGGACAGGGCCCACCGGGGAGCTGTTTTTT
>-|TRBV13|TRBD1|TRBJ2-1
CASSPRDRVYNEQFF
TGTGCCAGCAGCCCCCGGGACAGGGTCTACAATGAGCAGTTCTTC